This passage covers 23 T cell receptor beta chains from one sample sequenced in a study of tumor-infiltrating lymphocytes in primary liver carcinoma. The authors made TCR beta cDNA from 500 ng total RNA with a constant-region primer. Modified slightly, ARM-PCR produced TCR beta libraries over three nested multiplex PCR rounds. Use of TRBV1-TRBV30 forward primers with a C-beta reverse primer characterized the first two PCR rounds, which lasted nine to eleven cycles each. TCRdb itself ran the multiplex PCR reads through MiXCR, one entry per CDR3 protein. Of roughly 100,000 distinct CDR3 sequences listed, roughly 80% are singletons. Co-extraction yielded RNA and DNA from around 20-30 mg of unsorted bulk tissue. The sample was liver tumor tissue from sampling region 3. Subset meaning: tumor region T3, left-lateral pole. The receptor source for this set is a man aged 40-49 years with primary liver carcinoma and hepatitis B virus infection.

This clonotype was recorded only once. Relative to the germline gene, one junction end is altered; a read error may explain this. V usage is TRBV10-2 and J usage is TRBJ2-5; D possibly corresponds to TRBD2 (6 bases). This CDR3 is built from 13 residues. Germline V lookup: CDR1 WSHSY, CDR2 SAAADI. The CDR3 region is CTSSKRGMETQYF. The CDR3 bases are TGCACCAGCAGCAAACGGGGGATGGAGACTCAGTACTTC.

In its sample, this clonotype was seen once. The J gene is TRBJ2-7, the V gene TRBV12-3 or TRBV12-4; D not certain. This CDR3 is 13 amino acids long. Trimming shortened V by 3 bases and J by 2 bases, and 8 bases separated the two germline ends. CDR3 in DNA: TGTGCCAGCAGTTTCGGCAACACCTACGAGCAGTACTTC. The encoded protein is CASSFGNTYEQYF.

CDR3 nucleotide sequence: TGCAGCGTTGAAGCGGATGAAGGGGAGGATGGCTACACCTTC. It is translated as CSVEADEGEDGYTF. This chain joins TRBV29-1 and TRBJ1-2, with a tentative D call TRBD1 (5 bases). The CDR3 contains 14 residues. V was clipped by 1 base and J by 6 bases, with 15 bases between them. Germline V gene data show CDR1 as SQVTM and CDR2 as ANQGSEA.

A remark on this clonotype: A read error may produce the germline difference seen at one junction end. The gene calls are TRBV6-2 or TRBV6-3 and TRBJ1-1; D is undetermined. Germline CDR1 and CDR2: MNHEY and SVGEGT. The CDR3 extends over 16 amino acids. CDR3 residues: CANTIIWTRVATEAFF. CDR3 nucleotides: TGTGCCAACACTATAATCTGGACGAGGGTAGCCACTGAAGCTTTCTTC.

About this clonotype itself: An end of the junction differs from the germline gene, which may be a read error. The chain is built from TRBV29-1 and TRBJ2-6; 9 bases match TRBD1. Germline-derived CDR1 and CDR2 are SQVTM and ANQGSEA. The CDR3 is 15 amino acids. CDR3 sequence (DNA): TGCAGCGTGGGACAGGGCCACTCTGGGACCAACGCCCTGACTTTC. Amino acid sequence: CSVGQGHSGTNALTF.

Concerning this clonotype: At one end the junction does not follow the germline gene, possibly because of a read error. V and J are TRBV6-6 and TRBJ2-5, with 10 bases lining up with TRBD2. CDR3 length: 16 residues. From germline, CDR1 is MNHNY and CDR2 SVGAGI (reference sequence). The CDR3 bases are TGTGTCAGCACGGAGCGGGAGGGGCGATCCTGGGAGACCCAGTACTTC. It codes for CVSTEREGRSWETQYF.

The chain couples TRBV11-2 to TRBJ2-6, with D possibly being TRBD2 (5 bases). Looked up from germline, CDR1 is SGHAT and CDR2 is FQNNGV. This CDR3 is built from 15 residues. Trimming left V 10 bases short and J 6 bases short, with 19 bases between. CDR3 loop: CATQRPCSEANVLTF. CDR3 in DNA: TGTGCCACCCAGCGGCCGTGCTCAGAGGCCAACGTCCTGACTTTC.

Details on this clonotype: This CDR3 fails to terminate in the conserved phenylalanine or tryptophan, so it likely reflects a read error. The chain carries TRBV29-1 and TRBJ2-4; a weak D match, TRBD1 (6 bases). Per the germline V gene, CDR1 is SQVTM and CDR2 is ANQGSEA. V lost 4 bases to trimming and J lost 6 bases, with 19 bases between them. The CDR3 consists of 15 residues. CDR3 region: CSVVVGGRGTNIQYL. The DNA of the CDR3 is TGCAGCGTTGTCGTAGGAGGCAGGGGCACAAACATTCAGTACCTC.

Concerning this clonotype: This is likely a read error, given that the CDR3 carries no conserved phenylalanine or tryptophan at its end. The DNA for the CDR3 is TGTGCCAGCGACTTGGGGGGCTCCTATAATGAGCAGTTCTTA. It codes for CASDLGGSYNEQFL. This chain uses TRBV6-1 with TRBJ2-1, with D perhaps matching TRBD1 or TRBD2 (6 bases each). This CDR3 comprises 14 residues. Germline CDR1 and CDR2: MNHNS and SASEGT.

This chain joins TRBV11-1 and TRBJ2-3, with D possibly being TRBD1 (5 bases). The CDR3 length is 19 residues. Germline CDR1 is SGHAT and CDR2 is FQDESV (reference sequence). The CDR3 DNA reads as TGTACCGGCAGCTCTAGGGGAAGCTCTGTTGGAGCCCGCACAGATACGCAGTATTTT. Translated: CTGSSRGSSVGARTDTQYF.

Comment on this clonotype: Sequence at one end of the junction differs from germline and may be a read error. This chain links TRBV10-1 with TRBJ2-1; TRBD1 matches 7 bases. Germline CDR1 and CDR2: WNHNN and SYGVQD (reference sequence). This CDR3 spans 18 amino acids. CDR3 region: CASIESKTGSVANIEQFF. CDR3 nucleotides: TGCGCCAGCATTGAGTCGAAGACAGGGTCCGTGGCCAACATTGAGCAGTTCTTC.

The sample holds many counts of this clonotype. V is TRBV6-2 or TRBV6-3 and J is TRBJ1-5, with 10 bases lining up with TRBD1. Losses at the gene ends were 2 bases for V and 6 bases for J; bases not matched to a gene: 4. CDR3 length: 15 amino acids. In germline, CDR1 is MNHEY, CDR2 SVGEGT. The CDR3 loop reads CASSYGDRGVQPQHF. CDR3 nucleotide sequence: TGTGCCAGCAGTTACGGGGACAGGGGCGTTCAGCCCCAGCATTTT.

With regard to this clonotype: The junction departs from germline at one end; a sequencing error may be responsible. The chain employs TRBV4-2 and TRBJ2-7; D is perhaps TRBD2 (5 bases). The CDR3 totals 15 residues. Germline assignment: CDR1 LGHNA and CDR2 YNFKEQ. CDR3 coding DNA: TGTGCCAGCAGTCAAGAGGCTAGCTGGACGGACGAGCAGTACTTC. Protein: CASSQEASWTDEQYF.

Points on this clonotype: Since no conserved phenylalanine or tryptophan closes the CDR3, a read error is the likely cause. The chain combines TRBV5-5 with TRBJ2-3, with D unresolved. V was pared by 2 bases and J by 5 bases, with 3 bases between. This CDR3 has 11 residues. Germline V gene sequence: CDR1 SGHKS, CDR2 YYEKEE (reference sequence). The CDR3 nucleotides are TGTGCCAGCAGCTTTAGAGATACGCAGTATTTG. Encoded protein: CASSFRDTQYL.

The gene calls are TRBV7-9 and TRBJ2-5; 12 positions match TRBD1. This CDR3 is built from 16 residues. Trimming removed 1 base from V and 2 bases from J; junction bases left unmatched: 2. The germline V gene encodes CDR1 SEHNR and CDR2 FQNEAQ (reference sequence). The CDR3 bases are TGTGCCAGCAGCTTAGGGGACAGGGGGCTGCAAGAGACCCAGTACTTC. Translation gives CASSLGDRGLQETQYF.

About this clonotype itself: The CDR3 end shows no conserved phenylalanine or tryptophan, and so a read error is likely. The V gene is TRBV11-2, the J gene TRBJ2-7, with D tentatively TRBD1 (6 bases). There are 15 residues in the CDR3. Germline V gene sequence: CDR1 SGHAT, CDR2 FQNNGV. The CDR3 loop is CASSLRWAGENEQYL. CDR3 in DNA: TGTGCTAGCAGCTTACGATGGGCAGGGGAAAACGAACAGTACTTA.

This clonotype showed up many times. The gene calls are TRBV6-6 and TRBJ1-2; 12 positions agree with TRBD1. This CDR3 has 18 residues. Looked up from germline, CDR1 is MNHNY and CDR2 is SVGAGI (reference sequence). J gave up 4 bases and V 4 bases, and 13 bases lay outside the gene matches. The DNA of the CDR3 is TGTGCCAGCAGTTTATTGGGGACAGGGGGCGCAGAGGGCTATGGCTACACCTTC. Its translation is CASSLLGTGGAEGYGYTF.

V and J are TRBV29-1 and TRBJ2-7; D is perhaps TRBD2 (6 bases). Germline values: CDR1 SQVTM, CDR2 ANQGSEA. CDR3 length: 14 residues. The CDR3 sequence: CRIRPGLGVHEQYF. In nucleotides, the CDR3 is TGCAGGATTAGACCGGGACTTGGTGTCCACGAGCAGTACTTC.

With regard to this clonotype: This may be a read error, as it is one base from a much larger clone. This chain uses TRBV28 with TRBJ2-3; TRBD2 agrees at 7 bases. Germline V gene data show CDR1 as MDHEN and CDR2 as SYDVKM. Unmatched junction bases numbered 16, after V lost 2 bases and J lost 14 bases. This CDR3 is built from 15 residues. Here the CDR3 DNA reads TGTGCCAGCAGTTTAGCCTCTGTGGGAGCGGGAATGCGGTATTTT. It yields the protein CASSLASVGAGMRYF.

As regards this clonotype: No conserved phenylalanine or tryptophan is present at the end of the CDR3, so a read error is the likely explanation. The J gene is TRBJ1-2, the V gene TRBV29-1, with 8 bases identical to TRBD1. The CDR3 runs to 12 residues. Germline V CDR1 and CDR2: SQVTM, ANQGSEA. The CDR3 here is CRVAGGAYGYTL. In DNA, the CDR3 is TGCAGAGTTGCAGGGGGCGCATATGGCTACACCTTA.

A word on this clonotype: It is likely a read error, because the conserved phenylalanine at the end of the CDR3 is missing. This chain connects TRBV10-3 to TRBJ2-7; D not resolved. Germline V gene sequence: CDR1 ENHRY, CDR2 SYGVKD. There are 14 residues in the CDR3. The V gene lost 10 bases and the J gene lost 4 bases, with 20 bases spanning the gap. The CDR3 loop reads CATRTSVGVYEQYL. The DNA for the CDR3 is TGTGCCACCCGGACCTCCGTGGGTGTGTACGAGCAGTACTTA.

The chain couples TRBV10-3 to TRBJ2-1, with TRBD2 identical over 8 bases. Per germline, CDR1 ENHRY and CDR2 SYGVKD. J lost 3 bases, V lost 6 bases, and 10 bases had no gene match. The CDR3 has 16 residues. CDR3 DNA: TGTGCCATCAGCCCGGGAGTAGCGGGGATCTACAATGAGCAGTTCTTC. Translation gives CAISPGVAGIYNEQFF.

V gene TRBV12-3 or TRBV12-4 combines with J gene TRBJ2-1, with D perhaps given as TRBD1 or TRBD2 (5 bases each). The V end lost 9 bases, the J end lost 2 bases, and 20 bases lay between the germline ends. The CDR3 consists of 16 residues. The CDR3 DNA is TGTGCCAGTAGTCCCAGGAGAGGGGCGCCCTACAATGAGCAGTTCTTC. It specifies CASSPRRGAPYNEQFF.